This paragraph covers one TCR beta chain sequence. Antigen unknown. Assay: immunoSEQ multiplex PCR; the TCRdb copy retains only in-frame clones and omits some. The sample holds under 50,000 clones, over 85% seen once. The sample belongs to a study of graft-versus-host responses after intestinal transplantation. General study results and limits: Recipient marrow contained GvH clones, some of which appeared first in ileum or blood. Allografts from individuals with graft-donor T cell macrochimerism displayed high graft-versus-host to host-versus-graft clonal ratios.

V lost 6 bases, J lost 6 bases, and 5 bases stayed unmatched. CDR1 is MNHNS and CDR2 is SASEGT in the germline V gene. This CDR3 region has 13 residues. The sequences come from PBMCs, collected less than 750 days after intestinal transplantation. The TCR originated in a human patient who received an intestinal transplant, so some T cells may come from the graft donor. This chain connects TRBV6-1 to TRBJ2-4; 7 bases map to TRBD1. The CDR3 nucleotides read TGTGCCAGCAGCCCGACAGGGAGAAACATTCAGTACTTC. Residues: CASSPTGRNIQYF.